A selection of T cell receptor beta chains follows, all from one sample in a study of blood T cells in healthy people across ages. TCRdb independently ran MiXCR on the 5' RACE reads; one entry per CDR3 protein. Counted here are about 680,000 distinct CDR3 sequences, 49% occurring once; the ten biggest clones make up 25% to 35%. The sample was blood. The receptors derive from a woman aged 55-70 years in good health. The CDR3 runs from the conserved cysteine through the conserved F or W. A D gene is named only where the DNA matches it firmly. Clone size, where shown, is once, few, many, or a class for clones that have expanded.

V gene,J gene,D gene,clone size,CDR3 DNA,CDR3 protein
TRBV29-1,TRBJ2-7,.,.,TGCAGCGTTGAAGATCGGGCAAGTGAGCAGTACTTC,CSVEDRASEQYF
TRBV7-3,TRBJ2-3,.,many,TGTGCCAGCAGCTTGGGGGGGGCCACAGATACGCAGTATTTT,CASSLGGATDTQYF
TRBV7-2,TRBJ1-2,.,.,TGTGCCAGCAGCTTAATTGCGGCAGGGAGATATGGCTACACCTTC,CASSLIAAGRYGYTF
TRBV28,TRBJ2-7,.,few,TGTGCCAGCAGTCCGCCGTACACGGGCCTATCCTACGAGCAGTACTTC,CASSPPYTGLSYEQYF
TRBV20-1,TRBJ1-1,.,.,TGCAGTGCTAGTTCGGGGCAAATGAACACTGAAGCTTTCTTT,CSASSGQMNTEAFF
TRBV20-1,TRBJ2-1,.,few,TGCAGTGCTAGAGTGGAGGTCTCCTACAATGAGCAGTTCTTC,CSARVEVSYNEQFF
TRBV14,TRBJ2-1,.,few,TGTGCCAGCAGCCAAGATCGTTCGAATAAGTTCTTC,CASSQDRSNKFF
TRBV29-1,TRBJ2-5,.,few,TGCAGCGTCCAGATTTACCAAGAGACCCAGTACTTC,CSVQIYQETQYF
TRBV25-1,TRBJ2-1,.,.,TGTGCCGGCAGTTGGGGGTCCAATGAGCAGTTCTTC,CAGSWGSNEQFF
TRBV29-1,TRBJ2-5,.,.,TGCAGCACTCCTCCAAACCAAGAGACCCAGTACTTC,CSTPPNQETQYF
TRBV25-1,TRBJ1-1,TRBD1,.,TGTGCCAGCAGTGGACAGGGTGGCACTGAAGCTTTCTTT,CASSGQGGTEAFF
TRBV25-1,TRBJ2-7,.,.,TGTGCCAGCAATGTGGGCGGGACTTCCTACGAGCAGTACTTC,CASNVGGTSYEQYF
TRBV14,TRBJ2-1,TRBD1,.,TGTGCCAGCAGCCAAGCCATTGCAGGGGGCTCCTACAATGAGCAGTTCTTC,CASSQAIAGGSYNEQFF
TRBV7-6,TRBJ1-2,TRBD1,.,TGTGCCAGCAGCTTAGGACATAGCGACAGGGACTTTAACTATGGCTACACCTTC,CASSLGHSDRDFNYGYTF
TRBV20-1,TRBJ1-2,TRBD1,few,TGCAGTGCTAGTCAGGGGGCCGGCTCTGGCTACACCTTC,CSASQGAGSGYTF
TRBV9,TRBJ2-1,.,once,TGTGCCAGCAGCGTAGGAGGGAACTCCTACAATGAGCAGTTCTTC,CASSVGGNSYNEQFF
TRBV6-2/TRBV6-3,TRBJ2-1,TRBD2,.,TGTGCCAGCAGTTTAGCGGGAGGCTCCTACAAGGAGCAGTTCTTC,CASSLAGGSYKEQFF
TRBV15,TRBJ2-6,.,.,TGTGCCACCAGCAGAGATGGAAGAGCTGCTGGGGCCAACGTCCTGACTTTC,CATSRDGRAAGANVLTF
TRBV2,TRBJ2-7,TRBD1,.,TGTGCCATCCAGAAACCAGGGGGCTACGAGCAGTACTTC,CAIQKPGGYEQYF
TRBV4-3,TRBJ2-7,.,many,TGCGCCAGCAGCCAAGAAAGCAGGGGGGCCCACGAGCAGTACTTC,CASSQESRGAHEQYF
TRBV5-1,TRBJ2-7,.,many,TGCGCCAGCAGCTCTCCCGGCGGGACAGCTTTCACCTACGAGCAGTACTTC,CASSSPGGTAFTYEQYF
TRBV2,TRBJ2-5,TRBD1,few,TGTGCCAGCAGTGAGAGGCAGGGGGCGGAGACCCAGTACTTC,CASSERQGAETQYF
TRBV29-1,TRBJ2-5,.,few,TGCAGCGTTTTAGTAAGGGGCCGCCAAGAGACCCAGTACTTC,CSVLVRGRQETQYF
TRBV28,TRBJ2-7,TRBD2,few,TGTGCCAGCAGTTCATCGTCACTAGCGGGGAGCTCCTACGAGCAGTACTTC,CASSSSSLAGSSYEQYF
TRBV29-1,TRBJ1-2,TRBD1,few,TGCAGCGTCGGTACAGGACAGGACTACACCTTC,CSVGTGQDYTF
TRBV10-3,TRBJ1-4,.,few,TGTGCCATCAGTGGGCCTAATGAAAAACTGTTTTTT,CAISGPNEKLFF
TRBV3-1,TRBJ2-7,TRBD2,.,TGTGCCAGCAGCCAGACTAGCGGGAGTTTCTACAATGAGCAGTACTTC,CASSQTSGSFYNEQYF
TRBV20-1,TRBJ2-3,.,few,TGCAGTGCTAATTCCGCTGGCGGGAACCATAGCACAGATACGCAGTATTTT,CSANSAGGNHSTDTQYF
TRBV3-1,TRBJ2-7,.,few,TGTGCCAGCAGCCAATTTCGCGGGCCGAGACTAGGCGAGCAGTACTTC,CASSQFRGPRLGEQYF
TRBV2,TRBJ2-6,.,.,TGTGCCAGCTTCAGGGTACCTGGGGCCAACGTCCTGACTTTC,CASFRVPGANVLTF